This note documents a single T cell receptor beta chain sequence. These data belong to a study of shared clonotypes between healthy human individuals. Measured with immunoSEQ multiplex PCR; TCRdb has only the in-frame clones, and not every one. The table lists 2.3 million or so clones, 80% to 95% of them singletons. The CDR3 runs to 14 residues. Germline V gene sequence: CDR1 KGHSH, CDR2 LQKENI. With V trimmed by 5 bases and J by 8 bases, 7 bases remained unmatched. What was sequenced was naive CD4+ T cells from PBMCs. Subset noted: CD45RA+ positively selected. The gene calls are TRBV18 and TRBJ1-4; 8 bases line up with TRBD1. The sequence was collected from a man younger than 30 in good health. Some clones in this sample may be carry-over from other donors' samples. CDR3 DNA sequence: TGTGCCAGCTCAGCGGACAGGGCGGTGGAAAAACTGTTTTTT. It codes for CASSADRAVEKLFF.